The rows below give T cell receptor beta chains drawn from one sample of a study of human T cells and chemical hapten exposure. Using its own MiXCR run on the RACE reads, TCRdb lists one record per CDR3 protein. Found here are about 77,000 distinct CDR3 sequences, 7% to 9.5% of them singletons; the top ten hold 1.5% to 2%. Sequenced: whole blood. The receptors here all came from a female donor in good health. Some clones in this sample may be carry-over from other donors' samples. Both conserved end residues are part of each CDR3.

v_call: TRBV20-1; cdr3_aa: CSALRTTAGTGAGQPQHF
v_call: TRBV3-1; cdr3_aa: CASSQDRVHTEAFF
v_call: TRBV7-9; cdr3_aa: CASSLTGGSIEAFF
v_call: TRBV20-1; cdr3_aa: CSARPGQGYEQFF
v_call: TRBV12-3/TRBV12-4; cdr3_aa: CASSLRTGYSPLHF
v_call: TRBV9; cdr3_aa: CASSLGQGVQETQYF
v_call: TRBV27; cdr3_aa: CASSLSWTVNTGELFF
v_call: TRBV12-3/TRBV12-4; cdr3_aa: CASTPRRGGLRSGANVLTF
v_call: TRBV29-1; cdr3_aa: CSGGGNQPQHF
v_call: TRBV7-2; cdr3_aa: CASSLLDIGETQYF
v_call: TRBV7-2; cdr3_aa: CASSLFDGYTF
v_call: TRBV7-8; cdr3_aa: CASTTLGATNEKLFF